The clone carrying this T cell receptor (beta chain) has a single count. As yet, its antigen is unknown. A quantitative 5'-RACE method, one with molecular barcodes, was used to make TCR beta libraries. TCRdb recomputed calls from the 5' RACE reads with MiXCR, one row per CDR3 protein. Of roughly 470,000 distinct CDR3 sequences listed, roughly 26% are singletons. This sample stems from a study of CD8 T cells in ankylosing spondylitis. Findings and limits, study-wide: Within peripheral blood, clones linked to disease were CD8+ and relatively rare. Seemingly distinctive of ankylosing spondylitis blood was a TCR beta motif formed by eight highly homologous variants.

This CDR3 has 13 amino acids. Trimming removed 4 bases at V and 5 bases at J, with 14 bases between. CDR1 is DFQATT and CDR2 is SNEGSKA in the germline V gene (reference sequence). The chain employs TRBV20-1 and TRBJ2-5, with D perhaps TRBD2 (6 bases). Sequencing was performed on blood, either unsorted or a sorted T cell fraction (not recorded which). The receptor was derived from a male donor with ankylosing spondylitis. The CDR3 DNA follows: TGCAGTGCTACCGGGACTTTCCACGAGACCCAGTACTTC. It codes for CSATGTFHETQYF.